This T cell receptor beta chain came from a study of T cell responses to AZD1222 COVID-19 vaccine. Germline V gene sequence: CDR1 SNHLY, CDR2 FYNNEI. The V gene lost 7 bases and the J gene lost 6 bases, with 15 bases spanning the gap. This CDR3 comprises 13 residues. Some clones are missing from TCRdb's copy, which holds only in-frame ones; the method was immunoSEQ multiplex PCR. Seen here are over 120,000 clones, 85% to 95% observed once, and the top ten hold roughly an eighth. The study's findings and limits: Increases in Spike-specific TCR breadth and depth were seen after two AZD1222 doses. It should be noted that donors were predominantly white British and more often female, and clonal diversity was possibly underestimated. Along spike, vaccine-associated CD4 TCRs were found throughout, with dominance at 160-218 and 743-854.

This clone was found a few times. The antigen remains undetermined. This specimen consisted of peripheral blood, obtained after recovery from COVID-19. The chain recombines TRBV2 with TRBJ1-1; D remains ambiguous. This receptor was taken from an adult who had recovered from COVID-19. DNA for the CDR3: TGTGCCAGCACCCCGGGGTCGAAGGCTGAAGCTTTCTTT. As protein: CASTPGSKAEAFF.